One sample yielded the 7 T cell receptor beta chains listed below, sequenced in a study of CD8+ T cells in alopecia areata. Once RNA had been extracted, it was reverse transcribed into cDNA to act as the sequencing template. Generated by immunoSEQ multiplex PCR, the TCRdb table keeps only in-frame clones and is missing some. The repertoire consists of tens of thousands of clones, with roughly 92% occurring once and the leading ten covering around 18%. The sample's treatment: oral pan-JAK inhibitor, 5-10 mg twice daily. This specimen was CD8+ T cells sorted from blood, taken at week 24, from a patient treated with tofacitinib. The receptors originated from a human donor with alopecia areata.

This rearrangement joins TRBV4-3 to TRBJ2-3; D may correspond to TRBD1 or TRBD2 (5 bases each). The V gene's germline CDR1 is LGHNA and CDR2 YSLEER. The CDR3 runs to 16 residues. V was clipped by 2 bases and J by 2 bases, with 14 bases between them. Here the CDR3 reads CASSQRTGTDTDTQYF. The DNA of the CDR3 is TGCGCCAGCAGCCAACGGACCGGGACGGACACAGATACGCAGTATTTT.

This sequence joins TRBV4-3 and TRBJ2-1; no firm D call. Germline loops: CDR1 LGHNA, CDR2 YSLEER. V was shortened by 2 bases and J by 1 base, with 9 bases between the two germline ends. There are 15 residues in the CDR3. The CDR3 protein is CASSQSPGSYNEQFF. The CDR3 DNA reads TGCGCCAGCAGCCAATCCCCAGGATCCTACAATGAGCAGTTCTTC.

The V call is TRBV30, the J call TRBJ2-1, with 9 bases lining up with TRBD2. This CDR3 region has 12 residues. After removal of 3 bases from V and 9 bases from J, the junction contained 3 bases not matched to a gene. Germline-derived CDR1 and CDR2 are GTSNPN and SVGIG (reference sequence). As DNA, the CDR3 is TGTGCCTGGAGCCCTAGCGGGGCTGAGCAGTTCTTC. It codes for CAWSPSGAEQFF. The entire variable domain, with the rest obtained from reference TRBV30 and TRBJ2-1, is as follows: SQTIHQWPATLVQPVGSPLSLECTVEGTSNPNLYWYRQAAGRGLQLLFYSVGIGQISSEVPQNLSASRPQDRQFILSSKKLLLSDSGFYLCAWSPSGAEQFFGPGTRLTVL.

Of note for this clone: A junction boundary mismatches the germline segment, possibly from a read error. The chain uses TRBV30 and TRBJ2-7; D may be TRBD1 (5 bases). Per the germline V gene, CDR1 is GTSNPN and CDR2 is SVGIG (reference sequence). The CDR3 extends over 11 amino acids. The CDR3: CAWSAGYDQYF. CDR3 in DNA: TGTGCCTGGAGTGCAGGGTACGATCAGTACTTC.

This clone was seen only once. The rearrangement joins TRBV7-9 to TRBJ2-3; TRBD2 agrees at 10 bases. The CDR3 loop spans 19 amino acids. V dropped 5 bases and J dropped 2; count of bases not matched to a gene: 16. Germline V gives CDR1 SEHNR, CDR2 FQNEAQ (reference sequence). The CDR3 here is CASSHTILAGPSNTDTQYF. As DNA, the CDR3 is TGTGCCAGCAGCCATACCATACTAGCGGGGCCCTCTAACACAGATACGCAGTATTTT.

This clone was seen only once. The rearrangement joins TRBV5-6 to TRBJ2-7; D may be TRBD2 (5 bases). The CDR3 is made up of 15 amino acids. Trimming took off 1 base at V and 2 bases at J, with 13 bases between the two ends. CDR1 SGHDT and CDR2 YYEEEE come from the germline V gene. CDR3 amino acids: CASSLRVASTYEQYF. The CDR3 region has the DNA TGTGCCAGCAGCTTGAGGGTAGCGTCGACCTACGAGCAGTACTTC.

V and J are TRBV27 and TRBJ2-3; a possible D gene is TRBD2 (5 bases). V lost 5 bases and J 1 base, leaving 13 bases between the germline ends. The CDR3 covers 15 residues. Germline V gives CDR1 MNHEY, CDR2 SMNVEV (reference sequence). CDR3 region: CASSALLRGTDTQYF. DNA of the CDR3: TGTGCCAGCAGTGCCTTATTGAGGGGCACAGATACGCAGTATTTT.